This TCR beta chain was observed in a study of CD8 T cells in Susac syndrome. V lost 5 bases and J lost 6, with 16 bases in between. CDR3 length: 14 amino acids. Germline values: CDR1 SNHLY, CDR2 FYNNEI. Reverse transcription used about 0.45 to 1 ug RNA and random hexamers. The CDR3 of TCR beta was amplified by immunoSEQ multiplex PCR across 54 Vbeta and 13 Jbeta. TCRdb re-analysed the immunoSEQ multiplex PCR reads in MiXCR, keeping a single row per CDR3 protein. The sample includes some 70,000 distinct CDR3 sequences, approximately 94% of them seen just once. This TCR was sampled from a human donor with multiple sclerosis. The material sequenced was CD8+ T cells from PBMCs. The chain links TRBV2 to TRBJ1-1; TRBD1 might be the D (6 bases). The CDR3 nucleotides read TGTGCCAGCAGTAGAACAGGGAAAGTCCCTGAAGCTTTCTTT. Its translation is CASSRTGKVPEAFF.